These T cell receptor beta chains were read from a single sample in a study of Graves' ophthalmopathy and Graves' hyperthyroidism. TCRdb independently ran MiXCR on the multiplex PCR reads; one entry per CDR3 protein. The table lists under 60,000 distinct CDR3 sequences, less than 65% of them singletons. Sequenced: peripheral blood. Receptors originate from an adult woman with Graves' ophthalmopathy. CDR3s leave out the opening cysteine and the closing phenylalanine or tryptophan. Fields, in order: J gene, D gene, V gene, CDR3 protein. The D gene is left open where the match is weak.

j_call: TRBJ1-2; d_call: TRBD1; v_call: TRBV15; cdr3_aa: ATSSRGTALYGYT
j_call: TRBJ1-3; d_call: .; v_call: TRBV29-1; cdr3_aa: SVEGGWNGNTIY
j_call: TRBJ1-1; d_call: .; v_call: TRBV10-3; cdr3_aa: AVGAANTEAF
j_call: TRBJ2-2; d_call: TRBD2; v_call: TRBV6-2/TRBV6-3; cdr3_aa: ASSSWTSGFAGELF
j_call: TRBJ2-1; d_call: .; v_call: TRBV20-1; cdr3_aa: SARDDLFPDTQF
j_call: TRBJ2-3; d_call: TRBD2; v_call: TRBV7-6; cdr3_aa: ASSLVEGLAGDTQY
j_call: TRBJ2-2; d_call: TRBD2; v_call: TRBV20-1; cdr3_aa: SAPGTSGTIGELF
j_call: TRBJ2-7; d_call: TRBD2; v_call: TRBV6-5; cdr3_aa: ASSCSSGSAYEQY
j_call: TRBJ1-3; d_call: .; v_call: TRBV24-1; cdr3_aa: ATSGPGRLCSGNTIY
j_call: TRBJ2-4; d_call: .; v_call: TRBV20-1; cdr3_aa: SARDRRGKDIQY
j_call: TRBJ1-1; d_call: .; v_call: TRBV2; cdr3_aa: ASLLGRGAEAF
j_call: TRBJ1-5; d_call: .; v_call: TRBV19; cdr3_aa: ASSTGPGASQPQH
j_call: TRBJ1-1; d_call: .; v_call: TRBV7-9; cdr3_aa: ASSLASKEKPGGGTEAF
j_call: TRBJ2-3; d_call: .; v_call: TRBV6-2/TRBV6-3; cdr3_aa: ASSASEASTDTQY
j_call: TRBJ2-3; d_call: .; v_call: TRBV4-2; cdr3_aa: ASSQEPSDSTDTQY
j_call: TRBJ1-3; d_call: .; v_call: TRBV9; cdr3_aa: ASRGRSGNTIY
j_call: TRBJ2-3; d_call: TRBD1; v_call: TRBV6-4; cdr3_aa: ASSDRGHNEQY
j_call: TRBJ1-6; d_call: .; v_call: TRBV3-1; cdr3_aa: ASTWLGSPLH
j_call: TRBJ1-1; d_call: .; v_call: TRBV19; cdr3_aa: ASSTPRVGRLNTVAF
j_call: TRBJ2-1; d_call: TRBD2; v_call: TRBV10-3; cdr3_aa: ASRGGLAGSNEQF
j_call: TRBJ1-1; d_call: TRBD1; v_call: TRBV7-9; cdr3_aa: ASSPQTGLPFEAF
j_call: TRBJ2-5; d_call: TRBD1; v_call: TRBV7-8; cdr3_aa: ASSQPGQGMETQY
j_call: TRBJ1-3; d_call: .; v_call: TRBV25-1; cdr3_aa: ASSGRSSGNTIY
j_call: TRBJ2-5; d_call: .; v_call: TRBV11-2; cdr3_aa: ASSPLGGGAQRAQY
j_call: TRBJ1-3; d_call: .; v_call: TRBV19; cdr3_aa: ASSIGSGNTIY
j_call: TRBJ2-2; d_call: TRBD2; v_call: TRBV7-9; cdr3_aa: ASSSGLAVTTGELF
j_call: TRBJ2-3; d_call: .; v_call: TRBV20-1; cdr3_aa: SASRLFGGDTDTQY
j_call: TRBJ2-2; d_call: TRBD2; v_call: TRBV7-7; cdr3_aa: ASSLAAGGDNELF
j_call: TRBJ1-6; d_call: TRBD1; v_call: TRBV19; cdr3_aa: ASSFSGTGDSPLH
j_call: TRBJ2-2; d_call: .; v_call: TRBV7-8; cdr3_aa: ASSLRVFRTNTNTGELF
j_call: TRBJ2-2; d_call: TRBD2; v_call: TRBV20-1; cdr3_aa: SARDRLAGELF
j_call: TRBJ2-7; d_call: .; v_call: TRBV3-1; cdr3_aa: ASSQDSGSWEQY
j_call: TRBJ1-2; d_call: .; v_call: TRBV4-1; cdr3_aa: ASSPNQGPDYGYT
j_call: TRBJ2-7; d_call: TRBD1; v_call: TRBV28; cdr3_aa: ASSFLGQAKAEMVEQY
j_call: TRBJ2-7; d_call: TRBD1; v_call: TRBV10-3; cdr3_aa: AISGGQGDEQY
j_call: TRBJ2-1; d_call: TRBD2; v_call: TRBV7-9; cdr3_aa: ASSSRTSGDEQF
j_call: TRBJ1-4; d_call: .; v_call: TRBV28; cdr3_aa: ASTLRTPGEKLF